These 19 T cell receptor beta chains share one sample of origin, sequenced in a study of shared clonotypes between healthy human individuals. Generated by immunoSEQ multiplex PCR, the TCRdb table keeps only in-frame clones and is missing some. The sample has hundreds of thousands of clones; roughly 79% are singletons. What was sequenced was PBMCs. These receptors all come from a woman aged 40 to 50 in good health. Some clones in this sample may be carry-over from other donors' samples.

This clone was seen only a few times. The rearrangement links TRBV30 to TRBJ2-5; no definite D call. CDR3 length: 13 amino acids. With 5 bases removed from V and 1 base from J, the gap between germline ends came to 11 bases. The germline gives CDR1 GTSNPN, CDR2 SVGIG (reference sequence). The DNA for the CDR3 is TGTGCCTGGGCTAGACGGAGCCAAGAGACCCAGTACTTC. It yields the protein CAWARRSQETQYF.

The chain couples TRBV7-9 to TRBJ2-1, with 12 bases identical to TRBD2. The CDR3 is 15 residues long. The V and J ends lost 4 bases and 8 bases, in that order; junction bases with no gene match: 6. Germline CDR1 reads SEHNR; CDR2 reads FQNEAQ (reference sequence). CDR3 in DNA: TGTGCCAGCAGCTGGGGCCTAGCGGGAGGGTATGAGCAGTTCTTC. Translated: CASSWGLAGGYEQFF.

This clone has only a few counts. The V gene is TRBV20-1, the J gene TRBJ1-2; D not certain. CDR1 is DFQATT, CDR2 SNEGSKA, per germline (reference sequence). The CDR3 extends over 11 amino acids. For the CDR3, the DNA is TGCAGCGCCGGCGGGGAGTACGGCTACACCTTC. It is translated as CSAGGEYGYTF.

Here the CDR3 reads CASSSRLGETQYF. CDR3 bases: TGTGCCAGCAGCTCCCGACTGGGAGAGACCCAGTACTTC. The chain couples TRBV7-3 to TRBJ2-5; D unclear. The CDR3 consists of 13 residues. V gave up 4 bases and J gave up 4 bases, with 10 bases separating them. The germline V gene encodes CDR1 SGHTA and CDR2 FQGTGA.

The rearrangement joins TRBV28 to TRBJ2-1, with TRBD1 identical over 11 bases. The germline CDR1 and CDR2 sequences are MDHEN and SYDVKM. The length of the CDR3 is 15 residues. Germline trimming cut 5 bases from V and 6 bases from J; bases unmatched to any gene: 6. As DNA, the CDR3 is TGTGCCAGCAGTGTACCCGGGACAGGGGGCAATGAGCAGTTCTTC. It is translated as CASSVPGTGGNEQFF.

The chain employs TRBV6-6 and TRBJ2-1; D may match TRBD1 or TRBD2 (5 bases each). This CDR3 comprises 12 residues. In germline, CDR1 is MNHNY, CDR2 SVGAGI (reference sequence). The V gene lost 4 bases and the J gene lost 12 bases, with 13 bases spanning the gap. The CDR3 DNA follows: TGTGCCAGCAGTTCCCGAGGGGCCGGGCAGTTCTTC. Translating it yields CASSSRGAGQFF.

This sequence joins TRBV18 and TRBJ1-2, with a tentative D call TRBD1 (6 bases). CDR1 KGHSH and CDR2 LQKENI come from the germline V gene. The V gene lost 3 bases and the J gene lost 8 bases, with 13 bases spanning the gap. This CDR3 region has 13 residues. CDR3 in amino acids: CASSPEGVRGYTF. The CDR3 region has the DNA TGTGCCAGCTCACCCGAGGGGGTGAGAGGCTACACCTTC.

In this sample, this clone turned up once. It may be a read error: a sequence one base away is much more abundant. The chain recombines TRBV30 with TRBJ2-2; 14 bases fit TRBD2. Trimming took 6 bases from V and 6 from J; bases not matched to a gene: 6. Germline assignment: CDR1 GTSNPN and CDR2 SVGIG (reference sequence). CDR3 size: 15 residues. The CDR3 DNA is TGTGCCTGCCCGGGACTAGCGGGGGACGCCGGGGAGCTGTTTTTT. Encoded protein: CACPGLAGDAGELFF.

The chain combines TRBV5-1 with TRBJ2-7; TRBD1 or TRBD2 may be the D gene (5 bases each). The CDR3 consists of 14 residues. V lost 0 bases and J 4 bases, leaving 11 bases between the germline ends. The germline V gene has CDR1 SGHRS and CDR2 YFSETQ. CDR3 sequence (DNA): TGCGCCAGCAGCTTGGATGGGGGACCTTACGAGCAGTACTTC. Amino acids: CASSLDGGPYEQYF.

The chain recombines TRBV29-1 with TRBJ2-7; 7 bases fit TRBD2. Germline trimming cut 0 bases from V and 4 bases from J; bases unmatched to any gene: 0. Germline V gene lookup returns CDR1 SQVTM and CDR2 ANQGSEA. The length of the CDR3 is 12 residues. The CDR3 region is CSVEEGGYEQYF. In DNA, the CDR3 is TGCAGCGTTGAAGAGGGAGGGTACGAGCAGTACTTC.

The rearrangement joins TRBV5-1 to TRBJ1-1, with TRBD1 identical over 7 bases. Germline CDR1 reads SGHRS; CDR2 reads YFSETQ. This CDR3 spans 14 amino acids. The J segment lost 8 bases and the V segment lost 0 bases, leaving 7 bases of the junction unmatched. CDR3 amino acids: CASSLAGGGNEAFF. For the CDR3, the DNA is TGCGCCAGCAGCTTGGCCGGAGGGGGCAACGAAGCTTTCTTT.

The CDR3 DNA follows: TGCAGTGCCTCGACAGGGAATGGCTACACCTTC. Its translation: CSASTGNGYTF. The rearrangement uses TRBV20-1 and TRBJ1-2; 7 nucleotides agree with TRBD1. The germline V gene encodes CDR1 DFQATT and CDR2 SNEGSKA (reference sequence). The CDR3 covers 11 residues. J was trimmed by 6 bases and V by 6 bases; bases with no gene match: 4.

Concerning this clone itself: With only one base between it and a far larger clone, this is likely a read error. V is TRBV6-4 and J is TRBJ1-2; D is uncertain. The germline V gene has CDR1 MRHNA and CDR2 SNTAGT. CDR3 size: 14 residues. V shed 3 bases and J shed 4 bases, with 12 bases lying between them. For the CDR3, the DNA is TGTGCCAGCAGTGAGGATGGACCGGGCTATGGCTACACCTTC. Amino acid sequence: CASSEDGPGYGYTF.

This clone was seen many times. The chain employs TRBV19 and TRBJ2-2; TRBD2 agrees at 13 bases. The CDR3 sequence is 17 residues long. Germline V gene lookup returns CDR1 LNHDA and CDR2 SQIVND (reference sequence). The junction had 3 bases not matched to a gene; V was cut back by 5 bases and J by 0 bases. CDR3 coding DNA: TGTGCCAGTAGTGGGACTAGCGGGAAGGCGAACACCGGGGAGCTGTTTTTT. Protein sequence: CASSGTSGKANTGELFF. The entire variable domain, with the rest obtained from reference TRBV19 and TRBJ2-2, is as follows: DGGITQSPKYLFRKEGQNVTLSCEQNLNHDAMYWYRQDPGQGLRLIYYSQIVNDFQKGDIAEGYSVSREKKESFPLTVTSAQKNPTAFYLCASSGTSGKANTGELFFGEGSRLTVL.

The V gene is TRBV29-1, the J gene TRBJ2-7; 14 positions agree with TRBD2. Trimming cost V 3 bases and J 0 bases; bases outside gene matches: 1. There are 15 residues in the CDR3. Germline values: CDR1 SQVTM, CDR2 ANQGSEA. As DNA, the CDR3 is TGCAGCGTTGATGGGACTAGCGGGGGCTCCTACGAGCAGTACTTC. Translation gives CSVDGTSGGSYEQYF.

Concerning this clone itself: A single base separates this from a much larger clone, so it may be a read error. Different DNA sequences within this sample yield the same CDR3. The chain carries TRBV7-9 and TRBJ1-1, with a tentative D call TRBD1 (5 bases). Deletions cut 4 bases from V and 1 base from J, with 7 bases between. The CDR3 consists of 13 residues. Looked up from germline, CDR1 is SEHNR and CDR2 is FQNEAQ (reference sequence). CDR3 sequence reads: CASSSGQNTEAFF. The CDR3 DNA is TGTGCCAGCAGCTCCGGACAGAACACTGAAGCTTTCTTT.

Regarding this clone: This likely stems from a read error, as it lies one base from a far larger clone. V usage is TRBV27 and J usage is TRBJ2-6, with D perhaps matching TRBD1 (5 bases). The CDR3 consists of 15 residues. The germline V gene has CDR1 MNHEY and CDR2 SMNVEV (reference sequence). CDR3 coding DNA: TGTGCCAGCAGCTGGGCCGACTCTGGGGCCAACGTCCTGGCTTTC. Amino acid sequence: CASSWADSGANVLAF.

The chain recombines TRBV9 with TRBJ2-7; no clear D. Per the germline V gene, CDR1 is SGDLS and CDR2 is YYNGEE. V lost 0 bases and J 2 bases, leaving 12 bases between the germline ends. This CDR3 has 15 amino acids. The CDR3 nucleotides are TGTGCCAGCAGCGTAGCGGCAGCAGACACCTACGAGCAGTACTTC. Protein product: CASSVAAADTYEQYF. The full variable domain, with the rest looked up from reference TRBV9 and TRBJ2-7, is DSGVTQTPKHLITATGQRVTLRCSPRSGDLSVYWYQQSLDQGLQFLIQYYNGEERAKGNILERFSAQQFPDLHSELNLSSLELGDSALYFCASSVAAADTYEQYFGPGTRLTVT.

The chain joins TRBV10-3 to TRBJ2-3; 7 nucleotides agree with TRBD2. The CDR3 contains 14 residues. Looked up from germline, CDR1 is ENHRY and CDR2 is SYGVKD. Trimming took 6 bases from V and 1 from J; bases not matched to a gene: 4. The CDR3 DNA follows: TGTGCCATCAGGCCCCGGGAGGGCACAGATACGCAGTATTTT. It yields the protein CAIRPREGTDTQYF.